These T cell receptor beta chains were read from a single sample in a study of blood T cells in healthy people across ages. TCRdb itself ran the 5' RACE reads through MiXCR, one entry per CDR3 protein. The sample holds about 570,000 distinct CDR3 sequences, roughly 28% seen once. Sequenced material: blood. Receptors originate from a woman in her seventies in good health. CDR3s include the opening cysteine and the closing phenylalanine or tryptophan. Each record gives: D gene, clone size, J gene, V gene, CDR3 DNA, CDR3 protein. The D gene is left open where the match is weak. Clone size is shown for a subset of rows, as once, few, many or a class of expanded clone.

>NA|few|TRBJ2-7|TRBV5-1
TGCGCCAGCAGCCCCTCCTACGGGGTCTCCTACGAGCAGTACTTC
CASSPSYGVSYEQYF
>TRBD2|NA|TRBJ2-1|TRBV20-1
TGCAGTGCTCCTCTGGGACTAGCGGGCCAGACCTACAATGAGCAGTTCTTC
CSAPLGLAGQTYNEQFF
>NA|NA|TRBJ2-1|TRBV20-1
TGCAGTGCTAGAGATCAAAAGCAGTTCTTC
CSARDQKQFF
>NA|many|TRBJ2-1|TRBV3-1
TGTGCCAGCAGAGGAACCAGCGGTAATGAGCAGTTCTTC
CASRGTSGNEQFF
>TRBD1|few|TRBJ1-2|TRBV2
TGTGCCAGCAGTCCGACAGGGAGAGGCCACACCTTC
CASSPTGRGHTF
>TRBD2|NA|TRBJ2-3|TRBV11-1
TGTGCCAGCAGACCACTACCGGGACTGACCACGGGACTAGTTTCTTCTGATACGCAGTATTTT
CASRPLPGLTTGLVSSDTQYF
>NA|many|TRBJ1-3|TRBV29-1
TGCAGCGTTGTGACGGTTGGAAACACCATATATTTT
CSVVTVGNTIYF
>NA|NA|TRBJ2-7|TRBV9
TGTGCCAGCAGCAACCGGGACAAAGCTGGGGACTCCCTCTACGAGCAGTACTTC
CASSNRDKAGDSLYEQYF
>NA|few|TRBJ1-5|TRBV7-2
TGTGCCAGCAGCTTAGCTTGGGCCGCTCAGCCCCAGCATTTT
CASSLAWAAQPQHF
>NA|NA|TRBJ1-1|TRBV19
TGTGCCAGTACCCTTACAGGGAGGAACACTGAAGCTTTCTTT
CASTLTGRNTEAFF
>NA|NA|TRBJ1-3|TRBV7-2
TGTGCCAGCAGCTTATGGGAGGCTGGAAACACCATATATTTT
CASSLWEAGNTIYF
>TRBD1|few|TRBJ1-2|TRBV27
TGTGCCAGCAGTCCAGAGGACAGGGCAGTTGGCTACACCTTC
CASSPEDRAVGYTF
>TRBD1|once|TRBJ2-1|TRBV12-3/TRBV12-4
TGTGCCAGCAGGAGGGTTGATGTGACAGGGCCCAATGAGCAGTTCTTC
CASRRVDVTGPNEQFF
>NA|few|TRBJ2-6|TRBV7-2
TGTGCCAGCAGCTCGGTTCTACAGGGAAGGGCTGGGGCCAACGTCCTGACTTTC
CASSSVLQGRAGANVLTF
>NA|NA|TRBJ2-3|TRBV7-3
TGTGCCAGCAGCCCAAGGGAGGGGGGCACAGATACGCAGTATTTT
CASSPREGGTDTQYF
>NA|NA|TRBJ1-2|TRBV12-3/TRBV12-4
TGTGCCAGCAGTTTGGGCCATCTAGGGAATGGCTACACCTTC
CASSLGHLGNGYTF
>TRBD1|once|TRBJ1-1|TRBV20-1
TGCAGTGCTTCGGACAGGATGGGGACTGAAGCTTTCTTT
CSASDRMGTEAFF
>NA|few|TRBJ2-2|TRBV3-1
TGTGCCAGCAGCACGAGCACCGGGGAGCTGTTTTTT
CASSTSTGELFF
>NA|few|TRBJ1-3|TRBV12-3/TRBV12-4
TGTGCCAGCAGTTTACGGGGGACGAGCTCTGGAAACACCATATATTTT
CASSLRGTSSGNTIYF
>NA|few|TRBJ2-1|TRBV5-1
TGCGCCAGCAGCCCGGATTGGACAGCCTACAATGAGCAGTTCTTC
CASSPDWTAYNEQFF
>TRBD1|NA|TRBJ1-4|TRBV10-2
TGCGCCAGCAGCGGGGGCAGGGGGACAACTAATGAAAAACTGTTTTTT
CASSGGRGTTNEKLFF
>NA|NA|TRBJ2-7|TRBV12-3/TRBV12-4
TGTGCCAGCAGACAGGGACGAACTAATCAGGACGAGCAGTACTTC
CASRQGRTNQDEQYF
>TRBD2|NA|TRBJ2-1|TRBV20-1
TGCAGTGCTTCGTCCGGGACTAGCGGGGGGGATGAGCAGTTCTTC
CSASSGTSGGDEQFF
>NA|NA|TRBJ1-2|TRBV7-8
TGTGCCAGCAGCCTAGGGGATTTGACGGATGGCTACACCTTC
CASSLGDLTDGYTF
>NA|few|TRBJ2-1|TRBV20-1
TGCAGTGCGATGCCCCCAAATGGGGGAAATGAGCAGTTCTTC
CSAMPPNGGNEQFF
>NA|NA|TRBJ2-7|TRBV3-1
TGTGCCAGCAGCCAAGTCCAGCGGCGAACCTACGAGCAGTACTTC
CASSQVQRRTYEQYF
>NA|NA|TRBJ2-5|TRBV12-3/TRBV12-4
TGTGCCAGCAGTTTAGAAGCGAGACCTCAAGAGACCCAGTACTTC
CASSLEARPQETQYF
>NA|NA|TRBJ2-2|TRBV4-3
TGCGCCAGCAGCCAAGTCAGGGTGGAGACCGGGGAGCTGTTTTTT
CASSQVRVETGELFF
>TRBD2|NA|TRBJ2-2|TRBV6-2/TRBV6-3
TGTGCCAGCAGTTCCCTACGGACTAGCGAGAACACCGGGGAGCTGTTTTTT
CASSSLRTSENTGELFF
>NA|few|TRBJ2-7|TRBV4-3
TGCGCCAGCAGCCAAGAAGCACGGGGGAACGAGCAGTACTTC
CASSQEARGNEQYF
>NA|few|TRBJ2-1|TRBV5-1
TGCGCCAGCAGCTACCGGGACACACGATACAATGAGCAGTTCTTC
CASSYRDTRYNEQFF
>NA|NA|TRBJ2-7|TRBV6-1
TGTGCCAGCAGTGAAAGGAGCTACGAGCAGTACTTC
CASSERSYEQYF
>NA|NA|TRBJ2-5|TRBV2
TGTGCCAGCAAGACGCTGACAACCATTTTGGGGACCCAGTACTTC
CASKTLTTILGTQYF
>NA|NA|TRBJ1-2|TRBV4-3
TGCGCCAGCAGCCAACAAACCGGGACCCTTTCCTACTACACCTTC
CASSQQTGTLSYYTF
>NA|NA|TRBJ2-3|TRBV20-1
TGCAGTGCTAAACCCGGGGGAAACACAGATACGCAGTATTTT
CSAKPGGNTDTQYF
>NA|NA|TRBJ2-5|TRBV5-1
TGCGCCAGCGGGGGTACGAAAGAGACCCAGTACTTC
CASGGTKETQYF
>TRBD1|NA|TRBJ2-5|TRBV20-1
TGCAGTGCTAGGGGGGACAGAGAGACCCAGTACTTC
CSARGDRETQYF
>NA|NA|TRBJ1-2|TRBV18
TGTGCCAGCTCACGTCAGACAGCGAACTATGGCTACACCTTC
CASSRQTANYGYTF
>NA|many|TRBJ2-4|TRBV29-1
TGCAGCGTTGGGCAGGGTAGTGTTCAGTACTTC
CSVGQGSVQYF
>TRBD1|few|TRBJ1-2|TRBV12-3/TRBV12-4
TGTGCCAGCAGTTTAGGGACAGGGGGCGCGTATGGCTACACCTTC
CASSLGTGGAYGYTF
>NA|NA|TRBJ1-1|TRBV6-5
TGTGCCAGCAGCCCACAAGACTCCAGTTACACTGAAGCTTTCTTT
CASSPQDSSYTEAFF
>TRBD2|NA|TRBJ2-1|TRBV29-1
TGCAGCGTTCGGGACTACTACAATGAGCAGTTCTTC
CSVRDYYNEQFF
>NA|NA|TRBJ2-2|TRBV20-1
TGCAGTGCTAGAGACCCAGGGATAGGAGGCACCGGGGAGCTGTTTTTT
CSARDPGIGGTGELFF
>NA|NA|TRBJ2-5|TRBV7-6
TGTGCCAGCAGCTTAGAAGCGAAACCCCAAGAGACCCAGTACTTC
CASSLEAKPQETQYF
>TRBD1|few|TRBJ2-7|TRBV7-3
TGTGCCAGCAGCAAGGGACAGGGTATCGAGGAGCAGTACTTC
CASSKGQGIEEQYF
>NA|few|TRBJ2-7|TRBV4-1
TGCGCCAGCAGCCAAGCCCCGGGGACTTCCTACGAGCAGTACTTC
CASSQAPGTSYEQYF
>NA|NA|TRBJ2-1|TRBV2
TGTGCCAGCAGTGAAAGGGCCCGCCGAAGGGATGAGCAGTTCTTC
CASSERARRRDEQFF
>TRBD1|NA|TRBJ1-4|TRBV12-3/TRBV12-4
TGTGCCAGCAGAACACAGGGGGCGAGTAGTGAAAAACTGTTTTTT
CASRTQGASSEKLFF
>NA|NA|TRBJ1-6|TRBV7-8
TGTGCCAGCAGCCCCCGGGGTGATTCACCCCTCCACTTT
CASSPRGDSPLHF
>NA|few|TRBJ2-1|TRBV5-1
TGCGCCAGCAGCTTTCTGGATATTAGGTTCTTC
CASSFLDIRFF
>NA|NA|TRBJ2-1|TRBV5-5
TGTGCCAGCAGCGAGGGACTCTCTACAGCCTACAATGAGCAGTTCTTC
CASSEGLSTAYNEQFF
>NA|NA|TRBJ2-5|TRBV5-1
TGCGCCAGCAATTCCGGCGGAGAGGGGACCCAGTACTTC
CASNSGGEGTQYF
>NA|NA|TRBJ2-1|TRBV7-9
TGTGCCAGCAGCTTACATGCCCGCTCCCCCGAGCAGTTCTTC
CASSLHARSPEQFF
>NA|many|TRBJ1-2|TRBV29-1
TGCAGCGTTGCCTTCCGTCCCGGCGGCTACACCTTC
CSVAFRPGGYTF
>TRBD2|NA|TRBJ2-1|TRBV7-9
TGTGCCAGCAGCTTTTACTCACGACTAGCGGTTAATGAGCAGTTCTTC
CASSFYSRLAVNEQFF
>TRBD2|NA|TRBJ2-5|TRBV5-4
TGTGCCAGCAGCTTGAATTTTGCGGGGGAATTAGGAGAGACCCAGTACTTC
CASSLNFAGELGETQYF